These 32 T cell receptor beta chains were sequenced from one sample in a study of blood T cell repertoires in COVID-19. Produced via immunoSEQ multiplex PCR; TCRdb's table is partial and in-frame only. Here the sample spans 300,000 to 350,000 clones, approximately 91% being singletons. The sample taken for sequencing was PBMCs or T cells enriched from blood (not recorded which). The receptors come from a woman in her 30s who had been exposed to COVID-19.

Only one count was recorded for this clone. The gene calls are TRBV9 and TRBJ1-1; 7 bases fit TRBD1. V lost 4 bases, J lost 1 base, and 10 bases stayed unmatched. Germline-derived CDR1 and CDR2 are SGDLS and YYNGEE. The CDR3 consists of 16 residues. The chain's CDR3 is CASSPWDRDPNTEAFF. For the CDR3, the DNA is TGTGCCAGCAGCCCCTGGGACAGAGACCCGAACACTGAAGCTTTCTTT.

The CDR3 nucleotides read TGTGCCAGCAGCGTCGATGCCGGGACAGGGTGGAATGAGCAGTTCTTC. This sequence encodes CASSVDAGTGWNEQFF. The chain has TRBV5-5 and TRBJ2-1; TRBD1 aligns across 9 bases. Losses at the gene ends were 4 bases for V and 7 bases for J; bases not matched to a gene: 12. The CDR3 consists of 16 residues. From germline, CDR1 is SGHKS and CDR2 YYEKEE (reference sequence).

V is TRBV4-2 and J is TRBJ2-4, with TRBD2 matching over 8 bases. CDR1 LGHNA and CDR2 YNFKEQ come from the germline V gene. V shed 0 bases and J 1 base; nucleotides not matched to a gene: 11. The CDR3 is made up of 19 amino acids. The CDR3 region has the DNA TGTGCCAGCAGCCAAGAGTTGGGCGGGAGGACGCGGGCCAAAAACATTCAGTACTTC. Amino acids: CASSQELGGRTRAKNIQYF.

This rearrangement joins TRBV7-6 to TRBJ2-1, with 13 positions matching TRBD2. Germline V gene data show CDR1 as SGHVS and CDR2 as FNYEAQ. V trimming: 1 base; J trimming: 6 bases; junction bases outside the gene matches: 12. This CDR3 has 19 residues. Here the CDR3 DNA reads TGTGCCAGCAGCTTAGGCCTACCAAGGACTAGCGGGAGCGGCAATGAGCAGTTCTTC. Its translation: CASSLGLPRTSGSGNEQFF.

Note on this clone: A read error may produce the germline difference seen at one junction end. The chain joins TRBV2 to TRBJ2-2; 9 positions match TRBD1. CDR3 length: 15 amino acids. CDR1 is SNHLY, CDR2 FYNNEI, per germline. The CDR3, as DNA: TGTGCCAGCAGTGTTCGACAGGGGGGCATCGGGGAACTGTTTTTT. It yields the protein CASSVRQGGIGELFF.

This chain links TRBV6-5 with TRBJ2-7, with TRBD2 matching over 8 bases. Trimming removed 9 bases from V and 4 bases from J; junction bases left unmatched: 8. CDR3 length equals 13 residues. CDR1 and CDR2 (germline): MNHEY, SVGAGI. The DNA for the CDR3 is TGTGCCAGTTCAGCGGGAGAGACGTACGAGCAGTACTTC. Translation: CASSAGETYEQYF.

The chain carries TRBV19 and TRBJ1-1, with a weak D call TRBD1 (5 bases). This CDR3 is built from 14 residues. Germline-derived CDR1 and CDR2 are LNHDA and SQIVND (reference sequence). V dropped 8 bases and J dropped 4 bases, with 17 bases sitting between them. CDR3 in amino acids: CASVEGRLVTEAFF. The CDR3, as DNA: TGTGCCAGTGTTGAGGGGAGGTTGGTCACTGAAGCTTTCTTT.

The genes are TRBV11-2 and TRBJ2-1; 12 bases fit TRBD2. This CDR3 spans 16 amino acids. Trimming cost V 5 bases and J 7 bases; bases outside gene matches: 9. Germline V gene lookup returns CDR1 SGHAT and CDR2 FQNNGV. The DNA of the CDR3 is TGTGCCAGCAGCGTGGCCGGGACTAGCGGGTCTAATGAGCAGTTCTTC. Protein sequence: CASSVAGTSGSNEQFF.

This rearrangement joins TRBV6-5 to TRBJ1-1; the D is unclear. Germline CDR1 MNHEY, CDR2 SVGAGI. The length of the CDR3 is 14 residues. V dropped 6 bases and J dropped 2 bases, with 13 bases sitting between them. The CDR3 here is CASRRTVLNTEAFF. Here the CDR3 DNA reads TGTGCCAGCAGACGAACAGTTCTCAACACTGAAGCTTTCTTT.

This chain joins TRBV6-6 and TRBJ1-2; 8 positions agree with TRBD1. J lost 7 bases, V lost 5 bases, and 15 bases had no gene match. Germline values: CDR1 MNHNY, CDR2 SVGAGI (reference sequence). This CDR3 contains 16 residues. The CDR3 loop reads CASSQGTGGMMSGYTF. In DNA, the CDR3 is TGTGCCAGCAGTCAAGGTACAGGGGGGATGATGAGTGGCTACACCTTC.

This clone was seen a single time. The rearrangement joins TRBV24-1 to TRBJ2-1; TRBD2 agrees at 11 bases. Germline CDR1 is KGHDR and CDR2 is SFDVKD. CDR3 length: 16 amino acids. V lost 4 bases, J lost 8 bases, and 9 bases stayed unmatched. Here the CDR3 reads CATSDLKLAGVDEQFF. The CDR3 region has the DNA TGTGCCACCAGTGACTTAAAACTAGCGGGAGTGGATGAGCAGTTCTTC.

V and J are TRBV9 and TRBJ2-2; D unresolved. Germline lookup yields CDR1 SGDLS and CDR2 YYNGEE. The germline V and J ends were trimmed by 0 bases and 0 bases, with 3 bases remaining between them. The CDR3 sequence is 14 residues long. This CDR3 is CASSVVTNTGELFF. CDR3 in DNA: TGTGCCAGCAGCGTAGTTACGAACACCGGGGAGCTGTTTTTT.

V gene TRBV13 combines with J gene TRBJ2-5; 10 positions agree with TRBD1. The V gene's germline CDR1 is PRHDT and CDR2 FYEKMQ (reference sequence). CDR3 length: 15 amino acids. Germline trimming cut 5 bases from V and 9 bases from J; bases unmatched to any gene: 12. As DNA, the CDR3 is TGTGCCAGCAGCCTGCCCGGGACAGGGGAGACGGCCCAGTACTTC. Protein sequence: CASSLPGTGETAQYF.

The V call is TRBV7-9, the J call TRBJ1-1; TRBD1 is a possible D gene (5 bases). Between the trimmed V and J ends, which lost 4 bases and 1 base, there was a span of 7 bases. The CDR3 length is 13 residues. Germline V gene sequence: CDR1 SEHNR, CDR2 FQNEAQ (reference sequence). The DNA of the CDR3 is TGTGCCAGCAGCTCCGACAGGAACACTGAAGCTTTCTTT. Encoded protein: CASSSDRNTEAFF.

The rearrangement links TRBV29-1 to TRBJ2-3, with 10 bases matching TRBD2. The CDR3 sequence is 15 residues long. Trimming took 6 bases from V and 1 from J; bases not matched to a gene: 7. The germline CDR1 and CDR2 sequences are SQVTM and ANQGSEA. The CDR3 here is CSVSRTSGRTDTQYF. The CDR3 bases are TGCAGCGTCTCCCGGACTAGCGGACGCACAGATACGCAGTATTTT.

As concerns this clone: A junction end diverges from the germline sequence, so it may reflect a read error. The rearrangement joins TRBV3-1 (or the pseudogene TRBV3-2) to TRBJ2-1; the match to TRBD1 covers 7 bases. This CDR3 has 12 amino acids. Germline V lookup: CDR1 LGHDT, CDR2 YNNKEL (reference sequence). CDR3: CASSQVGQSMLF. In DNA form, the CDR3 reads TGTGCCAGCAGCCAAGTGGGACAGAGTATGCTCTTC.

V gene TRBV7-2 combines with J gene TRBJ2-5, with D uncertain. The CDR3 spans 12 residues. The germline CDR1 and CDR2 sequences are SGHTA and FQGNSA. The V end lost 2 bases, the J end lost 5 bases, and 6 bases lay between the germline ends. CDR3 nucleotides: TGTGCCAGCAGCTTACGGCGGGAGACCCAGTACTTC. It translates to CASSLRRETQYF.

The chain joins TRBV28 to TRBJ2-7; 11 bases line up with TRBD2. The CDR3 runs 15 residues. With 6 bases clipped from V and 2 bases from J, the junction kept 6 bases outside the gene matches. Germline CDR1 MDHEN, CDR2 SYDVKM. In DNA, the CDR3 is TGTGCCAGCAGACCGCCGGGACTAGCGGCCTACGAGCAGTACTTC. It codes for CASRPPGLAAYEQYF.

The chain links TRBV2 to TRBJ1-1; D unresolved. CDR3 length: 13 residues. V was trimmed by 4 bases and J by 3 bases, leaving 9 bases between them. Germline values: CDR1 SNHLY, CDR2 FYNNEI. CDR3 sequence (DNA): TGTGCCAGCAGTGGCGGTGTCTACACTGAAGCTTTCTTT. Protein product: CASSGGVYTEAFF.

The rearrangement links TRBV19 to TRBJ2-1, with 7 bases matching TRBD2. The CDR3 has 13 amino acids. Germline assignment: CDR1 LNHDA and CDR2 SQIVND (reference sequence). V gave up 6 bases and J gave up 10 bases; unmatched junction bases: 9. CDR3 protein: CASSPGGRIEQFF. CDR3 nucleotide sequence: TGTGCCAGTAGCCCAGGCGGGAGAATCGAGCAGTTCTTC. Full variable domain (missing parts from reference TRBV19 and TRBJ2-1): DGGITQSPKYLFRKEGQNVTLSCEQNLNHDAMYWYRQDPGQGLRLIYYSQIVNDFQKGDIAEGYSVSREKKESFPLTVTSAQKNPTAFYLCASSPGGRIEQFFGPGTRLTVL.

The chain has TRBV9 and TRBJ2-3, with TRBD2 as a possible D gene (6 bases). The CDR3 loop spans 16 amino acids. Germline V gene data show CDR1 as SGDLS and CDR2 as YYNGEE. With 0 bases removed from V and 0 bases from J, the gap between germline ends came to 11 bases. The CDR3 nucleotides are TGTGCCAGCAGCGTAGTGGAGGGTGGGAGCACAGATACGCAGTATTTT. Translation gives CASSVVEGGSTDTQYF. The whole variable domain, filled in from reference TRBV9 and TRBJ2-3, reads DSGVTQTPKHLITATGQRVTLRCSPRSGDLSVYWYQQSLDQGLQFLIQYYNGEERAKGNILERFSAQQFPDLHSELNLSSLELGDSALYFCASSVVEGGSTDTQYFGPGTRLTVL.

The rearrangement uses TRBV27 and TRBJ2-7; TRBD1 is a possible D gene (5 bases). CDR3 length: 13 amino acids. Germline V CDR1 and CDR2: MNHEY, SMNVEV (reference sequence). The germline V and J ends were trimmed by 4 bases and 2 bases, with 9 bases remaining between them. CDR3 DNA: TGTGCCAGCAGTTGGGGCGGAACCTACGAGCAGTACTTC. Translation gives CASSWGGTYEQYF.

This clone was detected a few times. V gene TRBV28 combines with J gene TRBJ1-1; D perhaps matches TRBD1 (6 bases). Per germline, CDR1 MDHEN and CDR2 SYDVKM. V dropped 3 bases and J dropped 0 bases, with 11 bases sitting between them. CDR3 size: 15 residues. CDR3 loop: CASSFFGGLNTEAFF. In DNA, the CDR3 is TGTGCCAGCAGTTTTTTCGGGGGGCTGAACACTGAAGCTTTCTTT.

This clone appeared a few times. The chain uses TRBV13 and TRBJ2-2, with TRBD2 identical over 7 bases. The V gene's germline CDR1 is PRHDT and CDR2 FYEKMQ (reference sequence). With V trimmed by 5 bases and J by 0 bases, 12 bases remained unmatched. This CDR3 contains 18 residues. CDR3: CASSVYLGGTANTGELFF. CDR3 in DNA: TGTGCCAGCAGCGTATACCTCGGGGGGACGGCGAACACCGGGGAGCTGTTTTTT. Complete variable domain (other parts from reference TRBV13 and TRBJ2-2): AAGVIQSPRHLIKEKRETATLKCYPIPRHDTVYWYQQGPGQDPQFLISFYEKMQSDKGSIPDRFSAQQFSDYHSELNMSSLELGDSALYFCASSVYLGGTANTGELFFGEGSRLTVL.

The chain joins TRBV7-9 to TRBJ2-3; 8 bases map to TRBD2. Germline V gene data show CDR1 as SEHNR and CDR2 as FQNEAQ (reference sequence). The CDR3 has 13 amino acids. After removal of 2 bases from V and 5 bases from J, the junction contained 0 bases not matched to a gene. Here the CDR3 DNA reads TGTGCCAGCAGCTTAACTAGCGGAGATACGCAGTATTTT. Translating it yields CASSLTSGDTQYF. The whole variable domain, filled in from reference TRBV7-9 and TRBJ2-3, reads DTGVSQNPRHKITKRGQNVTFRCDPISEHNRLYWYRQTLGQGPEFLTYFQNEAQLEKSRLLSDRFSAERPKGSFSTLEIQRTEQGDSAMYLCASSLTSGDTQYFGPGTRLTVL.

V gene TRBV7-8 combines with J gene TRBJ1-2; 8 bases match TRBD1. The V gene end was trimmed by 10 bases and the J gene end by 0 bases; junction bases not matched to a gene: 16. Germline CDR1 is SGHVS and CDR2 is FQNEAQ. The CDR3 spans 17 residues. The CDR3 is CATKPAPGTGSNYGYTF. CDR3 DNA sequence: TGTGCCACCAAACCCGCACCCGGGACAGGCTCTAACTATGGCTACACCTTC.

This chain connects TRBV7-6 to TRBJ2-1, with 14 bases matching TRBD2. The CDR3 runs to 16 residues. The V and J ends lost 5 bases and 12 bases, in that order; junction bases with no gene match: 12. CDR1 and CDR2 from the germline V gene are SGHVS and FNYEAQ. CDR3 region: CASSPEGLAGALGQFF. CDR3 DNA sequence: TGTGCCAGCAGCCCCGAGGGACTAGCGGGAGCCCTCGGGCAGTTCTTC.

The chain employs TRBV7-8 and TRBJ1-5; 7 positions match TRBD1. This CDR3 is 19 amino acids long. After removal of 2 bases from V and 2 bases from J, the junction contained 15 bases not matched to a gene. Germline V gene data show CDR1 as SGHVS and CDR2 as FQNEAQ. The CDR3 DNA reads TGTGCCAGCAGCTTATATGGGACAGCACAAATATTGGGCAATCAGCCCCAGCATTTT. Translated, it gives CASSLYGTAQILGNQPQHF.

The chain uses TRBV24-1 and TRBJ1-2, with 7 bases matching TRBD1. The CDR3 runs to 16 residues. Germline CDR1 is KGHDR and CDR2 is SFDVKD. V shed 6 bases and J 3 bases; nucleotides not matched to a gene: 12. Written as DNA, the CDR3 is TGTGCCACCAGTAGGCGCGGTAGCGGGACAGACTATGGCTACACCTTC. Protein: CATSRRGSGTDYGYTF.

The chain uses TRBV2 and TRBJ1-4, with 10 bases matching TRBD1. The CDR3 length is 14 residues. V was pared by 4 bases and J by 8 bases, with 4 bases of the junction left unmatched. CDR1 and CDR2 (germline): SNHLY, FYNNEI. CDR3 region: CASSVGQGLEKLFF. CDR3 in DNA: TGTGCCAGCAGTGTGGGACAGGGGCTAGAAAAACTGTTTTTT.

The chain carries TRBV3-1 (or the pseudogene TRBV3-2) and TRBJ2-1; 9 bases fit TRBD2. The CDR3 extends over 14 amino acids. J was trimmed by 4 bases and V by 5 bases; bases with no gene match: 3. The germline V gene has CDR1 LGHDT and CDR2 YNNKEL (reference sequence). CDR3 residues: CASSYLAGYNEQFF. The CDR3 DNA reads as TGTGCCAGCAGCTACCTAGCGGGATACAATGAGCAGTTCTTC.

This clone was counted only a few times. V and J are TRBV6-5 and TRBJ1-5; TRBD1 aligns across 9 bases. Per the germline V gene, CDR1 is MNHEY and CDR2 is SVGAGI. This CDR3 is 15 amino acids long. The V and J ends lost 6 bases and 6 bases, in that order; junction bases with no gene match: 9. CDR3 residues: CASRRDRVGGQPQHF. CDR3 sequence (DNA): TGTGCCAGCAGGAGGGACAGGGTGGGCGGTCAGCCCCAGCATTTT.